The sequence of this T cell receptor beta chain was determined in a study of early T cells in non-severe SARS-CoV-2 infection. Study-level information: The sequenced material was bulk RNA from unsorted whole blood, and its chains were unpaired. Study conclusions and caveats: The study's VDJdb matching favored anti-spike CD8 responses and missed private and CD4 specificities.

The protocol attached unique molecular identifiers to individual cDNA molecules. MiXCR, run by TCRdb on the 5' RACE reads, gives a single entry per CDR3 protein. The data show about 100,000 distinct CDR3 sequences, 13% seen once. Notes on this clonotype: Its antigen is unidentified.

The source material was whole blood. This sequence originates from an adult who was a healthcare worker with PCR-confirmed SARS-CoV-2 infection or an uninfected control (not recorded which).

In DNA, the CDR3 is TGTGCCAGCAGCCCAACAGGGGTTGCCTCTGGGGCCAACGTCCTGACTTTC. It encodes CASSPTGVASGANVLTF. The chain employs TRBV5-5 and TRBJ2-6; 7 positions match TRBD1. The CDR3 extends over 17 amino acids. CDR1 is SGHKS and CDR2 is YYEKEE in the germline V gene (reference sequence). J lost 0 bases, V lost 4 bases, and 7 bases had no gene match.